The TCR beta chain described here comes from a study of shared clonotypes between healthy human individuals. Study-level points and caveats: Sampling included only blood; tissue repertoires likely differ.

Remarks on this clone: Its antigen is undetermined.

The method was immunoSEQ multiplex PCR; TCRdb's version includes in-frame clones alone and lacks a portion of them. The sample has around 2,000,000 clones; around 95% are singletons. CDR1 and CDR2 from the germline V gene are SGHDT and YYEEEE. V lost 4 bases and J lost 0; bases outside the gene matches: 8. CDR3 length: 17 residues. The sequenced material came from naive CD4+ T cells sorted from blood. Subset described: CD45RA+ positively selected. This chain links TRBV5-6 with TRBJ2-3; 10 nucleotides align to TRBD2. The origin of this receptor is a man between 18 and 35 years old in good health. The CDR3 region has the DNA TGTGCCAGCAGCATGACTGGACTAGCGGCTAGCACAGATACGCAGTATTTT. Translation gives CASSMTGLAASTDTQYF.